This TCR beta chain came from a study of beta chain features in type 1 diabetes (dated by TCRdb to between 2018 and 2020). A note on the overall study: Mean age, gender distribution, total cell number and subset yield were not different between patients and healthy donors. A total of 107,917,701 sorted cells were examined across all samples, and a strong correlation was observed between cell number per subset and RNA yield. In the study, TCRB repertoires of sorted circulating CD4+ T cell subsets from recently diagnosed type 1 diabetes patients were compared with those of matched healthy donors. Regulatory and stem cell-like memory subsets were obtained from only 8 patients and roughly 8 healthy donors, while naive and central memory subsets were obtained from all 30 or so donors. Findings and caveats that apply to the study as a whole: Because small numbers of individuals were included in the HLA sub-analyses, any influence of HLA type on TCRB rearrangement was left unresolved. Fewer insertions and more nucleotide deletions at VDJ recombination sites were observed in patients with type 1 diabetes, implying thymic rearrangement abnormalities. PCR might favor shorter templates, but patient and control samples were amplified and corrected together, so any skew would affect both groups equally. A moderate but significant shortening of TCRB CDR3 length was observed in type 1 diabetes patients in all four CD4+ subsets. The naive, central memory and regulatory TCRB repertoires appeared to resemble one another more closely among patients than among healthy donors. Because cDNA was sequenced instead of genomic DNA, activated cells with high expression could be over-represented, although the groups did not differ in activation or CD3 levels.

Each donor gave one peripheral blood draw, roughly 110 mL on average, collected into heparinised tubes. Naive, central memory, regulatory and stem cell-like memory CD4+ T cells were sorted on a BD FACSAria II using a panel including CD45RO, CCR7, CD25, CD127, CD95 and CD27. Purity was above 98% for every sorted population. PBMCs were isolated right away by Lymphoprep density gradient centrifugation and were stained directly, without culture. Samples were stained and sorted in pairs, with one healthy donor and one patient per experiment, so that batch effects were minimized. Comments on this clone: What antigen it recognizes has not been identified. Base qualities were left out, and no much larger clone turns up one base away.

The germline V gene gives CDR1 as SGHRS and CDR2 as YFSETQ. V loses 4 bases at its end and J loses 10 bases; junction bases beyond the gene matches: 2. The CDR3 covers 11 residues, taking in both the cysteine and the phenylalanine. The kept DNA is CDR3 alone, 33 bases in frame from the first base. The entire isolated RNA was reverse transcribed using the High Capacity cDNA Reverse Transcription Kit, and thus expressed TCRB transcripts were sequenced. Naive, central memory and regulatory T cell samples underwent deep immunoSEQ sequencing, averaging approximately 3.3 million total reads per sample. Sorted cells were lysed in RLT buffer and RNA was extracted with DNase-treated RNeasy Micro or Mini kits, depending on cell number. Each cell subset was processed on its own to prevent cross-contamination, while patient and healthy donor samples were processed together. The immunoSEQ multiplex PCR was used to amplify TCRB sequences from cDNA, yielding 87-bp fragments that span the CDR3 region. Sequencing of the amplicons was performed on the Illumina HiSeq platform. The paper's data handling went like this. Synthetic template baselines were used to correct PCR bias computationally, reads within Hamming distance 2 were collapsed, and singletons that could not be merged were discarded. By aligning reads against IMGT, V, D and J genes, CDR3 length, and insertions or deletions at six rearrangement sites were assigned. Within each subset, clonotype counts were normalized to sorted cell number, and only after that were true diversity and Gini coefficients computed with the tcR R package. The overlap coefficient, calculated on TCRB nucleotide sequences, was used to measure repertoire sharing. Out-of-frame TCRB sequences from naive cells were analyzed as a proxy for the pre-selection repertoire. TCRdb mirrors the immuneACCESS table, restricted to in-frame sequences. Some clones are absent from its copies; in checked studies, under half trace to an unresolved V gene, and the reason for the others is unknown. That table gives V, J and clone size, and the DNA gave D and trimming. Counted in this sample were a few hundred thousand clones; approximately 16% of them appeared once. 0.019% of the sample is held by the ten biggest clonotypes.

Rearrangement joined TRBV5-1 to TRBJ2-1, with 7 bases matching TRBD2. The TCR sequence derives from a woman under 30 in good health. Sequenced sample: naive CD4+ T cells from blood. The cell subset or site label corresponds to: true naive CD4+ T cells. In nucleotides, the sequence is TGCGCCAGCAGCCTGGGAGGGGAGCAGTTCTTC. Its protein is CASSLGGEQFF.